A selection of T cell receptor beta chains follows, all from one sample in a study of shared clonotypes between healthy human individuals. Assay: immunoSEQ multiplex PCR; the TCRdb copy retains only in-frame clones and omits some. The table lists some 2,500,000 clones, 90% to 95% of them singletons. The specimen was naive CD4+ T cells from PBMCs. The receptor source for this set is a man aged 18 to 29 in good health. Some clones in this sample may be carry-over from other donors' samples. Both conserved end residues are trimmed from each CDR3.

J gene | V gene | CDR3 protein
TRBJ2-3 | TRBV5-1 | ASSFQGQGDTQY
TRBJ2-7 | TRBV27 | ASSTDRAPQAYEQY
TRBJ2-7 | TRBV10-2 | ASRAGSPYEQY
TRBJ1-5 | TRBV28 | ASLKRGQARVQPQH
TRBJ1-2 | TRBV7-2 | ASSLVGQGSYGYT
TRBJ1-1 | TRBV2 | ASSPRGGGITEAF
TRBJ2-3 | TRBV28 | ASSSTSVPPDTQY
TRBJ1-6 | TRBV15 | ATSRARDRGNSPLH
. | TRBV6-6 | ASRAEDYHEQY
TRBJ2-5 | TRBV18 | ASSPSLAGGPIQETQY
TRBJ2-3 | TRBV5-1 | ASSLQQGTDTQY
TRBJ2-5 | TRBV7-3 | ASSFTGARETQY
. | TRBV7-2 | ASSFRDSPYEQY
TRBJ2-7 | TRBV7-2 | ASSPQTGSDEQY
TRBJ2-3 | TRBV5-1 | ASSQIQGNPDTQY
TRBJ2-3 | TRBV5-1 | ASSVAGADTQY
TRBJ2-3 | TRBV15 | ATSRDGTKSTDTQY
TRBJ2-7 | TRBV28 | ASHWGGRPYEQY
TRBJ1-4 | TRBV7-3 | ASSLKGGSTNEKLF
TRBJ1-2 | TRBV28 | ASSDPGSGQGIPRYGYT
TRBJ2-3 | TRBV28 | ASSLLSSGRTDTQY
TRBJ2-1 | TRBV2 | ASRPPGSGRVNEQF
TRBJ1-6 | TRBV5-6 | ASSLMGNSPLH
TRBJ1-2 | TRBV27 | ASSLRRTNYGYT